The source of this T cell receptor beta chain is a study of blood T cell repertoires in COVID-19. About the study: Both acute and convalescent COVID-19 samples were obtained from the United States, Italy and Spain. The cDNA or gDNA used as material had been derived from T cells, B-cell-depleted T cells, or PBMCs.

Remarks on this clone: This sample also contains other DNA sequences that code for the same CDR3.

Per the study methods: Amplified reference gene primers provided the basis for estimating nucleated cell counts. Using immunoSEQ multiplex PCR, the repertoire was profiled, and TCRdb retains in-frame clones only, with some absent. The DNA gave D and trimming, while V, J and clone size come from that table. Here the sample spans around 150,000 clones, approximately 86% being singletons. Germline V gene lookup returns CDR1 SGDLS and CDR2 YYNGEE. CDR3 length: 14 amino acids. Trimming cost V 0 bases and J 5 bases; bases outside gene matches: 1. The chain recombines TRBV9 with TRBJ1-2, with 10 bases fitting TRBD1. Sample: peripheral blood. This TCR was recovered from a man aged 70 or older with acute or convalescent COVID-19. CDR3 bases: TGTGCCAGCAGCGTAGGACAGGGGGCATATGGCTACACCTTC. It is translated as CASSVGQGAYGYTF.